The clone carrying this T cell receptor (beta chain) was seen repeatedly, ten times or more. Antigen: not known. Time point noted: newly diagnosed GD, antithyroid drugs for less than 3 months. TCR sequences were obtained from RNA taken from PBMCs. Patients were from an endocrinology department in Xi'an, China. A blood draw put approximately 9 milliliters of peripheral blood into EDTA tubes. Building the TCR beta libraries relied on iRepertoire HTBI primers, and CDR3 regions underwent Arm-PCR. From the multiplex PCR reads, TCRdb called clonotypes with MiXCR, one entry per CDR3 protein. There are hundreds of thousands of distinct CDR3 sequences in the sample; approximately 15% occur only once, and 30% lies in the top ten. The data are from a study of regulatory T cells in long-lasting Graves disease. General observations from the study: Persistent cases favored TRBV28, TRBJ1-2 and TRBJ2-5. Newly diagnosed patients had higher TCR diversity than persistent Graves' patients did.

Germline loops: CDR1 KGHDR, CDR2 SFDVKD. Deletions cut 5 bases from V and 5 bases from J, with 17 bases between. The CDR3 sequence is 15 residues long. These sequences were also reported in another study, on T cells in Graves' hyperthyroidism and ophthalmopathy.

The TCR originated in a middle-aged man with Graves disease. J is TRBJ2-5 and V is TRBV24-1; a weak D match, TRBD2 (6 bases). The sample was peripheral blood mononuclear cells (PBMCs), taken at new diagnosis, from a patient treated with antithyroid drugs. The CDR3 nucleotides are TGTGCCACCAGTGTTAGCGGCGCTGGTGGGGAGACCCAGTACTTC. Translating gives CATSVSGAGGETQYF.